The 14 T cell receptor beta chains in this list originate from one sample, sequenced in a study of cytomegalovirus exposure and HLA in healthy donors. The PCR used 60 Vbeta and 13 Jbeta primers. Repertoires were generated with immunoSEQ multiplex PCR, while TCRdb's copy carries only in-frame clones and drops some. The table lists roughly 160,000 clones, approximately 81% of them singletons. Sequenced: PBMCs. The receptors were gathered from a boy aged 2-15 years in good health and CMV-seronegative.

In DNA, the CDR3 is TGTGCCAGCAGCTTGGGCTCTTTCGGGGGTTACACCATATATTTT. This translates into CASSLGSFGGYTIYF. This rearrangement joins TRBV5-6 to TRBJ1-3; D perhaps matches TRBD1 (5 bases). Looked up from germline, CDR1 is SGHDT and CDR2 is YYEEEE. Trimming took off 0 bases at V and 8 bases at J, with 15 bases between the two ends. The CDR3 spans 15 residues. Together with reference TRBV5-6 and TRBJ1-3, the CDR3 gives the full variable domain: DAGVTQSPTHLIKTRGQQVTLRCSPKSGHDTVSWYQQALGQGPQFIFQYYEEEERQRGNFPDRFSGHQFPNYSSELNVNALLLGDSALYLCASSLGSFGGYTIYFGEGSWLTVV.

The genes are TRBV4-1 and TRBJ2-2; 8 bases fit TRBD2. Germline V lookup: CDR1 MGHRA, CDR2 YSYEKL. The CDR3 is made up of 17 amino acids. Trimming cost V 3 bases and J 7 bases; bases outside gene matches: 13. CDR3 in DNA: TGCGCCAGCAGCCAGATAGGGAGCGGGAGTCGAGGCGGGGAGCTGTTTTTT. The encoded protein is CASSQIGSGSRGGELFF.

Only one count was recorded for this clone. The chain recombines TRBV5-1 with TRBJ2-5; TRBD1 agrees at 8 bases. With 1 base clipped from V and 5 bases from J, the junction kept 4 bases outside the gene matches. Germline loops: CDR1 SGHRS, CDR2 YFSETQ. The CDR3 extends over 14 amino acids. The CDR3 coding sequence is TGCGCCAGCAGCTTGCAGGGGGCCGGGGAGACCCAGTACTTC. Translated, it gives CASSLQGAGETQYF.

The chain employs TRBV28 and TRBJ1-4; the D gene is possibly TRBD1 (5 bases). This CDR3 is built from 17 residues. V was cut by 7 bases and J by 0 bases, with 18 bases left in between. Germline V lookup: CDR1 MDHEN, CDR2 SYDVKM. In DNA, the CDR3 is TGTGCCAGCACCAACCCTGGGGGGACCGCAACTAATGAAAAACTGTTTTTT. Amino acids: CASTNPGGTATNEKLFF.

This chain joins TRBV6-6 and TRBJ2-3; 7 bases map to TRBD1. Losses at the gene ends were 2 bases for V and 5 bases for J; bases not matched to a gene: 7. CDR3 length: 15 residues. The germline CDR1 and CDR2 sequences are MNHNY and SVGAGI (reference sequence). The CDR3 DNA is TGTGCCAGCAGTTACCCGAGACAGGGTAAAGATACGCAGTATTTT. Translation gives CASSYPRQGKDTQYF.

The V and J genes are TRBV25-1 and TRBJ2-1; 12 bases map to TRBD2. Germline CDR1 MGHDK, CDR2 SYGVNS. V lost 2 bases to trimming and J lost 7 bases; unmatched junction nucleotides: 9. The CDR3 contains 17 residues. The CDR3: CASSEGRLAGVENEQFF. CDR3 nucleotide sequence: TGTGCCAGCAGTGAAGGGCGACTAGCGGGAGTCGAGAATGAGCAGTTCTTC.

The chain uses TRBV18 and TRBJ1-4, with 7 bases aligning to TRBD1. J lost 12 bases, V lost 1 base, and 2 bases had no gene match. The V gene's germline CDR1 is KGHSH and CDR2 LQKENI. The CDR3 has 12 residues. The CDR3 spells CASSPQTGELFF. The CDR3 DNA sequence: TGTGCCAGCTCACCACAAACAGGGGAACTGTTTTTT.

The chain joins TRBV14 to TRBJ2-3; TRBD2 aligns across 7 bases. J gave up 1 base and V 0 bases, and 13 bases lay outside the gene matches. The CDR3 loop spans 19 amino acids. The germline gives CDR1 SGHDN, CDR2 FVKESK. The CDR3 DNA follows: TGTGCCAGCAGCCAAGATCAGTTGGGAGGGTGGTCAGGCACAGATACGCAGTATTTT. As protein: CASSQDQLGGWSGTDTQYF. Looking up the rest from reference TRBV14 and TRBJ2-3 gives the full variable domain: EAGVTQFPSHSVIEKGQTVTLRCDPISGHDNLYWYRRVMGKEIKFLLHFVKESKQDESGMPNNRFLAERTGGTYSTLKVQPAELEDSGVYFCASSQDQLGGWSGTDTQYFGPGTRLTVL.

This clone was detected a few times. This chain connects TRBV21-1 to TRBJ2-1; TRBD2, as called in the table, went unchecked against the DNA. TRBV21-1 is reported as a pseudogene. The CDR3 spans 12 residues. CDR3 sequence reads: CAERRTNNEQFF. The CDR3 DNA follows: TGTGCCGAGCGGCGAACCAACAATGAGCAGTTCTTC.

Worth noting for this clone: The same CDR3 also results from other DNA sequences found in this sample. V gene TRBV2 combines with J gene TRBJ2-5; the D is unclear. The V end lost 5 bases, the J end lost 2 bases, and 3 bases lay between the germline ends. From germline, CDR1 is SNHLY and CDR2 FYNNEI. The CDR3 is 11 residues long. The CDR3 DNA reads TGTGCCAGCAGTTTACAAGAGACCCAGTACTTC. It translates to CASSLQETQYF.

This chain connects TRBV18 to TRBJ2-1; D is perhaps TRBD1 (6 bases). V was pared by 1 base and J by 6 bases, with 10 bases between. Germline V gene sequence: CDR1 KGHSH, CDR2 LQKENI. This CDR3 has 14 residues. The DNA of the CDR3 is TGTGCCAGCTCACCACTCGTAGGGGGCAATGAGCAGTTCTTC. Translating it yields CASSPLVGGNEQFF.

This chain uses TRBV28 with TRBJ2-2; TRBD2 is a possible D gene (5 bases). Germline-derived CDR1 and CDR2 are MDHEN and SYDVKM. CDR3 length: 14 amino acids. V was shortened by 1 base and J by 6 bases, with 9 bases between the two germline ends. The CDR3 spells CASSLLGGSGELFF. CDR3 DNA sequence: TGTGCCAGCAGTTTATTAGGAGGCTCCGGGGAGCTGTTTTTT.

V and J are TRBV6-5 and TRBJ1-1; 9 bases map to TRBD1. V lost 5 bases to trimming and J lost 5 bases; unmatched junction nucleotides: 6. Looked up from germline, CDR1 is MNHEY and CDR2 is SVGAGI. This CDR3 has 14 residues. The CDR3 coding sequence is TGTGCCAGCAGTAGGGGACAGGGTCAGACTGAAGCTTTCTTT. This encodes CASSRGQGQTEAFF.

The chain joins TRBV6-1 to TRBJ1-2, with D tentatively TRBD1 (6 bases). V lost 0 bases and J 2 bases, leaving 10 bases between the germline ends. Germline CDR1 is MNHNS and CDR2 is SASEGT. The CDR3 consists of 15 residues. CDR3: CASSEASRGNYGYTF. CDR3 nucleotide sequence: TGTGCCAGCAGTGAAGCAAGCAGGGGCAACTATGGCTACACCTTC.